One T cell receptor beta chain is described in this entry. Some clones are missing from TCRdb's copy, which holds only in-frame ones; the method was immunoSEQ multiplex PCR. The data show around 80,000 clones, approximately 88% seen once. The data derive from a study of OX40 agonist ivuxolimab in advanced cancers. With 3 bases removed from V and 4 bases from J, the gap between germline ends came to 12 bases. This CDR3 contains 15 residues. The germline V gene has CDR1 KGHSH and CDR2 LQKENI. This specimen was CD4+ or CD8+ T cells sorted from blood, taken in a trial of the OX40 agonist ivuxolimab. The receptor's source is an adult with an advanced solid tumor such as melanoma, head and neck, liver or kidney cancer. The chain has TRBV18 and TRBJ2-2, with D tentatively TRBD2 (5 bases). The CDR3 DNA reads as TGTGCCAGCTCACCGAACGACGAGGGCACCGGGGAGCTGTTTTTT. It translates to CASSPNDEGTGELFF.